The 15 T cell receptor beta chains below all came from one sample that was sequenced in a study of blood T cell repertoires in COVID-19 (dated by TCRdb to 2019 to 2021). Library preparation employed the immunoSEQ multiplex PCR assay. TCRdb re-hosts the immuneACCESS table, in-frame sequences only. Its copies lack some clones; in the studies checked, an unresolved V gene accounts for under half of them, and the cause for the rest is not known. The table for this sample lists roughly 110,000 clones; almost 85% of them were counted only once. Around 4.4% of the sample belongs to the ten largest clones. Sequenced input: peripheral blood. The receptors here all came from a human donor in a cohort sampled during active COVID-19.

The chain uses TRBV2 and TRBJ1-5; weak D call: TRBD1 (5 bases). The CDR3 extends over 13 amino acids. Germline loops: CDR1 SNHLY, CDR2 FYNNEI. With 5 bases removed from V and 4 bases from J, the gap between germline ends came to 9 bases. In nucleotides, the CDR3 is TGTGCCAGCAGTTCAGGGAATAATCAGCCCCAGCATTTT. Translating it yields CASSSGNNQPQHF.

The chain couples TRBV19 to TRBJ1-6; TRBD1 agrees at 10 bases. Germline V gene sequence: CDR1 LNHDA, CDR2 SQIVND (reference sequence). The CDR3 sequence is 13 residues long. Trimming at V came to 11 bases and at J to 7 bases, leaving 5 bases not matched to a gene. CDR3 amino acids: CASSGQGNSPLHF. The DNA for the CDR3 is TGTGCCTCGTCGGGACAGGGGAATTCACCCCTCCACTTT. The full variable domain, its missing parts supplied by reference TRBV19 and TRBJ1-6, is DGGITQSPKYLFRKEGQNVTLSCEQNLNHDAMYWYRQDPGQGLRLIYYSQIVNDFQKGDIAEGYSVSREKKESFPLTVTSAQKNPTAFYLCASSGQGNSPLHFGNGTRLTVT.

This chain joins TRBV18 and TRBJ2-3; D call uncertain. The germline V and J ends were trimmed by 6 bases and 2 bases, with 15 bases remaining between them. Germline CDR1 reads KGHSH; CDR2 reads LQKENI. The CDR3 extends over 15 amino acids. CDR3 DNA sequence: TGTGCCAGCTCCCTAAACTCCCCTGCCACAGATACGCAGTATTTT. The encoded protein is CASSLNSPATDTQYF.

This clone was observed a single time. The chain combines TRBV19 with TRBJ2-7, with TRBD1 identical over 9 bases. The CDR3 sequence is 15 residues long. J lost 9 bases, V lost 3 bases, and 12 bases had no gene match. Germline lookup yields CDR1 LNHDA and CDR2 SQIVND (reference sequence). In nucleotides, the CDR3 is TGTGCCAGTAGTATTGATGGGACAGGGACTTACCGGCAGTACGTC. Amino acids: CASSIDGTGTYRQYV.

The chain recombines TRBV2 with TRBJ2-1; possibly TRBD1 for D (6 bases). Trimming shortened V by 1 base and J by 8 bases, and 9 bases separated the two germline ends. Germline assignment: CDR1 SNHLY and CDR2 FYNNEI. This CDR3 is 13 amino acids long. The DNA for the CDR3 is TGTGCCAGCAGTGAAGGGGGGCTCGATGAGCAGTTCTTC. Translating gives CASSEGGLDEQFF.

This clone has a single count. V and J are TRBV5-1 and TRBJ2-5; 7 bases line up with TRBD1. The V segment lost 0 bases and the J segment 3 bases; nucleotides outside the gene matches: 5. The CDR3 runs 15 residues. Germline V gene data show CDR1 as SGHRS and CDR2 as YFSETQ. For the CDR3, the DNA is TGCGCCAGCAGCTTGGCCGCCGGGACAGAAGAGACCCAGTACTTC. The encoded protein is CASSLAAGTEETQYF.

The chain employs TRBV11-2 and TRBJ1-6, with D perhaps matching TRBD1 (6 bases). Trimming left V 5 bases short and J 2 bases short, with 13 bases between. Germline V gene data show CDR1 as SGHAT and CDR2 as FQNNGV. The CDR3 has 16 residues. Written as DNA, the CDR3 is TGTGCCAGCAGCCAGAGGACAGTTACCTATAATTCACCCCTCCACTTT. This codes for CASSQRTVTYNSPLHF.

This chain joins TRBV25-1 and TRBJ1-1, with 8 bases matching TRBD1. J was trimmed by 1 base and V by 2 bases; bases with no gene match: 6. This CDR3 is built from 16 residues. Germline V lookup: CDR1 MGHDK, CDR2 SYGVNS. The DNA for the CDR3 is TGTGCCAGCAGTGAACCTACCGGGACAGGGAACACTGAAGCTTTCTTT. It encodes CASSEPTGTGNTEAFF. Drawing the rest from reference TRBV25-1 and TRBJ1-1, the complete variable domain is EADIYQTPRYLVIGTGKKITLECSQTMGHDKMYWYQQDPGMELHLIHYSYGVNSTEKGDLSSESTVSRIRTEHFPLTLESARPSHTSQYLCASSEPTGTGNTEAFFGQGTRLTVV.

The gene calls are TRBV11-2 and TRBJ1-2, with D perhaps TRBD1 (6 bases). CDR1 is SGHAT, CDR2 FQNNGV, per germline. The CDR3 covers 16 residues. The germline V and J ends were trimmed by 5 bases and 8 bases, with 24 bases remaining between them. The CDR3 loop is CASSPPSWGLGRGYTF. The CDR3 nucleotides are TGTGCCAGCAGCCCCCCCTCGTGGGGGCTCGGTCGGGGCTACACCTTC. Full variable domain (rest looked up from reference TRBV11-2 and TRBJ1-2): EAGVAQSPRYKIIEKRQSVAFWCNPISGHATLYWYQQILGQGPKLLIQFQNNGVVDDSQLPKDRFSAERLKGVDSTLKIQPAKLEDSAVYLCASSPPSWGLGRGYTFGSGTRLTVV.

The gene calls are TRBV27 and TRBJ2-5, with unresolved D. The CDR3 consists of 14 residues. V was shortened by 2 bases and J by 5 bases, with 12 bases between the two germline ends. Per germline, CDR1 MNHEY and CDR2 SMNVEV (reference sequence). The DNA of the CDR3 is TGTGCCAGCAGTTTAACGCTCGCCGGGGAGACCCAGTACTTC. Amino acid sequence: CASSLTLAGETQYF.

This clone was counted between two and nine times. This chain uses TRBV19 with TRBJ1-5; D is unclear. Germline-derived CDR1 and CDR2 are LNHDA and SQIVND (reference sequence). This CDR3 has 14 amino acids. V lost 6 bases and J 3 bases, leaving 12 bases between the germline ends. CDR3 sequence (DNA): TGTGCCAGTAGCCTCAGGCTATTCAATCAGCCCCAGCATTTT. This gives the protein CASSLRLFNQPQHF.

V usage is TRBV20-1 and J usage is TRBJ1-5; D unresolved. The CDR3 runs to 13 residues. Trimming pared 3 bases from V and 4 bases from J, leaving 10 bases between. Germline V gene sequence: CDR1 DFQATT, CDR2 SNEGSKA (reference sequence). The CDR3 loop is CSASRFDNQPQHF. The CDR3 region has the DNA TGCAGTGCTAGTCGGTTTGATAATCAGCCCCAGCATTTT.

The rearrangement links TRBV10-3 to TRBJ1-2, with a possible D match to TRBD1 (6 bases). The V gene's germline CDR1 is ENHRY and CDR2 SYGVKD. The CDR3 is made up of 16 amino acids. V lost 5 bases to trimming and J lost 0 bases, with 16 bases between them. CDR3: CAISHPQGVTNYGYTF. The CDR3 nucleotides are TGTGCCATCAGTCACCCACAGGGAGTAACTAACTATGGCTACACCTTC.

The chain has TRBV5-1 and TRBJ2-3, with D possibly TRBD2 on 8 matching bases. CDR3 size: 15 residues. Trimming stripped 4 bases from V and 4 bases from J, with 16 bases between. From germline, CDR1 is SGHRS and CDR2 YFSETQ. This CDR3 is CASSPGGTVPDTQYF. CDR3 coding DNA: TGCGCCAGCAGCCCGGGAGGGACAGTCCCAGATACGCAGTATTTT.

V is TRBV10-3 and J is TRBJ2-7; 8 bases align to TRBD1. With V trimmed by 4 bases and J by 0 bases, 11 bases remained unmatched. Germline lookup yields CDR1 ENHRY and CDR2 SYGVKD. CDR3 size: 17 residues. The CDR3 region is CAISGPMGQAISYEQYF. In DNA, the CDR3 is TGTGCCATCAGTGGTCCCATGGGACAGGCCATCTCCTACGAGCAGTACTTC.